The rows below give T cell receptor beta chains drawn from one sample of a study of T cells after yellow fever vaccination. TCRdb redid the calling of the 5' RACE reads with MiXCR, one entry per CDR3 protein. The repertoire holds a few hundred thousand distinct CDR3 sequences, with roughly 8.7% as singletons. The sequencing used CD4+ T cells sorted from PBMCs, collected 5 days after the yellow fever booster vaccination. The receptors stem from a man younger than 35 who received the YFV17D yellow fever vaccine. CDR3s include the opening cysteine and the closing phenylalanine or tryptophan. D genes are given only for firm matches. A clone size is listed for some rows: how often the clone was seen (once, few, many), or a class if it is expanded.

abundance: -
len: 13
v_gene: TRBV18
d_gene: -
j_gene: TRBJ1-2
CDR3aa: CASSPAQGYGYTF
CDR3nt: TGTGCCAGCTCACCAGCCCAGGGTTATGGCTACACCTTC

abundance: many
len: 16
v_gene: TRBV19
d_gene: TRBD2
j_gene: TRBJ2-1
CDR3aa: CASLVSGGNLYNEQFF
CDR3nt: TGTGCCAGCTTAGTGAGCGGGGGAAACCTCTACAATGAGCAGTTCTTC

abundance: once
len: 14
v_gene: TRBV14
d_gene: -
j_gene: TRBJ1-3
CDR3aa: CASSQARWRNTIYF
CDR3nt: TGTGCCAGCAGCCAAGCTCGATGGAGAAACACCATATATTTT

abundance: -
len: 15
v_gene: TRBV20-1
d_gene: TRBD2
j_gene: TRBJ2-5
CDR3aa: CSAPETGGYQETQYF
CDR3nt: TGCAGTGCTCCGGAAACGGGGGGTTACCAAGAGACCCAGTACTTC

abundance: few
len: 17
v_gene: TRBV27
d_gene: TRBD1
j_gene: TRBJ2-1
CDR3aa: CASSLKPSGTGNNEQFF
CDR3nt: TGTGCCAGCAGTTTAAAACCCTCCGGGACAGGTAACAATGAGCAGTTCTTC

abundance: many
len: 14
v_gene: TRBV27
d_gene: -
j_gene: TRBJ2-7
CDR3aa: CASNEGSGSYEQYF
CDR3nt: TGTGCCAGCAACGAGGGTTCGGGGTCCTACGAGCAGTACTTC

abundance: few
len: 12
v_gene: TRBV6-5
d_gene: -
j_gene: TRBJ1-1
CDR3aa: CASSPGLSPAFF
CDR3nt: TGTGCCAGCAGTCCTGGACTCTCACCCGCTTTCTTT

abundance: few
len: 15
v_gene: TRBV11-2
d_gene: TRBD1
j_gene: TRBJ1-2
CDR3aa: CASSLVGQGMYGYTF
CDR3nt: TGTGCCAGCAGCTTGGTCGGACAGGGCATGTACGGCTACACCTTC

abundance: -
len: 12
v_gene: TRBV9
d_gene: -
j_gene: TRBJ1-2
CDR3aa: CASSVVGYGYTF
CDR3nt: TGTGCCAGCAGCGTAGTCGGCTATGGCTACACCTTC

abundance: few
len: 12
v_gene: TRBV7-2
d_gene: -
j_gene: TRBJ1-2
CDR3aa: CASSLVGWGYTF
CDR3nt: TGTGCCAGCAGCCTAGTAGGGTGGGGCTACACCTTC

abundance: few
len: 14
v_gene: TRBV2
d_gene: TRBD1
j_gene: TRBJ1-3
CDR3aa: CASSPTGGRNTIYF
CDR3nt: TGTGCCAGCAGCCCGACAGGGGGCCGGAACACCATATATTTT

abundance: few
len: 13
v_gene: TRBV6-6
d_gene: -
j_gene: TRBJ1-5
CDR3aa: CASRILSYQPQHF
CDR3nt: TGTGCCAGCAGGATACTCTCTTATCAGCCCCAGCATTTT

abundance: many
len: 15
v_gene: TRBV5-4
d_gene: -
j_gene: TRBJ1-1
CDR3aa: CASSPGGDGNTEAFF
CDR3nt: TGTGCCAGCAGCCCGGGCGGGGATGGGAACACTGAAGCTTTCTTT

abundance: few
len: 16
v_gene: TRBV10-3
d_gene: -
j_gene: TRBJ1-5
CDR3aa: CAISESGKGPNQPQHF
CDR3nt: TGTGCCATCAGTGAGTCAGGGAAGGGGCCCAATCAGCCCCAGCATTTT

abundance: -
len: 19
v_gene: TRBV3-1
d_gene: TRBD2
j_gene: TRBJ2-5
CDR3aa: CASSRALIALLAGGETQYF
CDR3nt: TGTGCCAGCAGCCGGGCCCTGATCGCGCTTTTGGCGGGGGGTGAGACCCAGTACTTC

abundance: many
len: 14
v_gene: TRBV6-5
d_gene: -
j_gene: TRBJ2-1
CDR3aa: CASGRDASYNEQFF
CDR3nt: TGTGCCAGCGGTCGGGACGCTTCCTACAATGAGCAGTTCTTC

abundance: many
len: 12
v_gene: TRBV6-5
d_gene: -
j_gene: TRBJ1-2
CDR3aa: CASTTGNYGYTF
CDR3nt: TGTGCCAGCACGACGGGGAACTATGGCTACACCTTC

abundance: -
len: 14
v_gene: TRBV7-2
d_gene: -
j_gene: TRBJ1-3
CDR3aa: CASSFSVTGNTIYF
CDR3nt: TGTGCCAGCAGCTTCTCGGTAACCGGAAACACCATATATTTT

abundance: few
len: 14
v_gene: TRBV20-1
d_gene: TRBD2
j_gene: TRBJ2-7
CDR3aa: CSARPGLAPYEQYF
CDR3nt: TGCAGTGCTAGACCGGGACTAGCGCCCTACGAGCAGTACTTC